The 32 T cell receptor beta chains below all came from one sample that was sequenced in a study of blood T cell repertoires in COVID-19. Measured with immunoSEQ multiplex PCR; TCRdb has only the in-frame clones, and not every one. The sample contains about 370,000 clones, roughly 90% of which appear only once. The sequenced material came from peripheral blood. All receptors come from a man aged 18 to 29 with active or convalescent COVID-19.

This sequence joins TRBV29-1 and TRBJ1-2; unclear D gene. V was shortened by 4 bases and J by 4 bases, with 10 bases between the two germline ends. The germline V gene encodes CDR1 SQVTM and CDR2 ANQGSEA. The CDR3 contains 12 residues. The CDR3 reads CSVGRGVYGYTF. The DNA for the CDR3 is TGCAGCGTTGGGAGAGGAGTCTATGGCTACACCTTC.

This sequence joins TRBV27 and TRBJ2-7; D gene unclear. From germline, CDR1 is MNHEY and CDR2 SMNVEV (reference sequence). This CDR3 comprises 15 residues. The V end was cut by 3 bases, the J end by 3 bases, with 15 bases between. This CDR3 is CASSLSISPIYEQYF. CDR3 nucleotides: TGTGCCAGCAGTTTGTCGATTAGCCCAATCTACGAGCAGTACTTC.

The chain employs TRBV9 and TRBJ2-7, with a tentative D call TRBD2 (7 bases). The CDR3 loop spans 16 amino acids. V lost 0 bases and J 2 bases, leaving 15 bases between the germline ends. From germline, CDR1 is SGDLS and CDR2 YYNGEE. CDR3 region: CASSVEGGAVAYEQYF. As DNA, the CDR3 is TGTGCCAGCAGCGTAGAGGGGGGGGCAGTAGCCTACGAGCAGTACTTC. Filled out from reference TRBV9 and TRBJ2-7, the complete variable domain reads DSGVTQTPKHLITATGQRVTLRCSPRSGDLSVYWYQQSLDQGLQFLIQYYNGEERAKGNILERFSAQQFPDLHSELNLSSLELGDSALYFCASSVEGGAVAYEQYFGPGTRLTVT.

Here the CDR3 DNA reads TGTGCCAGCAGCTCCAGGGGGATAGGGCAAGAGACCCAGTACTTC. It translates to CASSSRGIGQETQYF. The chain combines TRBV11-3 with TRBJ2-5; 7 positions match TRBD1. CDR3 length equals 15 residues. V gave up 4 bases and J gave up 2 bases; unmatched junction bases: 7. Germline-derived CDR1 and CDR2 are SGHNT and YENEEA. The full variable domain, in which reference TRBV11-3 and TRBJ2-5 provide the parts outside the CDR3, is EAGVVQSPRYKIIEKKQPVAFWCNPISGHNTLYWYLQNLGQGPELLIRYENEEAVDDSQLPKDRFSAERLKGVDSTLKIQPAELGDSAVYLCASSSRGIGQETQYFGPGTRLLVL.

The V and J genes are TRBV24-1 and TRBJ2-5, with TRBD1 matching 8 bases. In germline, CDR1 is KGHDR, CDR2 SFDVKD. The CDR3 is made up of 15 amino acids. J lost 5 bases, V lost 5 bases, and 9 bases had no gene match. In nucleotides, the CDR3 is TGTGCCACCAGTGTCGGCAGGGGGCATGAGGAGACCCAGTACTTC. Translation gives CATSVGRGHEETQYF.

V usage is TRBV19 and J usage is TRBJ2-1, with 7 positions matching TRBD2. Germline V CDR1 and CDR2: LNHDA, SQIVND (reference sequence). This CDR3 is 15 amino acids long. V lost 0 bases, J lost 3 bases, and 2 bases stayed unmatched. The CDR3 coding sequence is TGTGCCAGTAGTATAGACGGGAGGAACTACAATGAGCAGTTCTTC. The encoded protein is CASSIDGRNYNEQFF.

CDR3 nucleotides: TGTGCCAGCAGCCTCCAGTCCGCAGGCATGAACACTGAAGCTTTCTTT. It codes for CASSLQSAGMNTEAFF. The chain carries TRBV28 and TRBJ1-1, with D unclear. The germline V gene has CDR1 MDHEN and CDR2 SYDVKM. Trimming took 6 bases from V and 0 from J, leaving 17 bases between them. The CDR3 has 16 residues.

This clone appeared a single time. This chain connects TRBV5-6 to TRBJ1-2, with D possibly matching TRBD1 (6 bases). V was cut by 4 bases and J by 5 bases, with 12 bases left in between. Germline-derived CDR1 and CDR2 are SGHDT and YYEEEE. The CDR3 spans 13 residues. This CDR3 is CASSRDRLYGYTF. CDR3 DNA sequence: TGTGCCAGCAGCAGAGACAGGCTGTATGGCTACACCTTC.

This clone has more than one count but fewer than ten. This chain connects TRBV6-4 to TRBJ2-2; D is perhaps TRBD2 (6 bases). The CDR3 consists of 15 residues. Germline V gene sequence: CDR1 MRHNA, CDR2 SNTAGT. With 4 bases removed from V and 1 base from J, the gap between germline ends came to 10 bases. CDR3 protein: CASSGNSGNTGELFF. CDR3 DNA sequence: TGTGCCAGCAGTGGGAATAGCGGGAACACCGGGGAGCTGTTTTTT.

This chain uses TRBV28 with TRBJ1-6, with a tentative D call TRBD1 (5 bases). This CDR3 has 12 amino acids. Trimming pared 9 bases from V and 7 bases from J, leaving 10 bases between. CDR1 MDHEN and CDR2 SYDVKM come from the germline V gene. CDR3 sequence: CASRAGNSPLHF. In nucleotides, the CDR3 is TGTGCCAGTCGGGCAGGGAATTCACCCCTCCACTTT.

The chain recombines TRBV6-5 with TRBJ1-6; 8 bases match TRBD1. The germline V gene encodes CDR1 MNHEY and CDR2 SVGAGI. The trim removed 0 bases at V and 10 bases at J, leaving 5 bases unmatched. This CDR3 has 15 residues. The CDR3 DNA is TGTGCCAGCAGTTACTCCCGGACAGGGAACTCACCCCTCCACTTT. It yields the protein CASSYSRTGNSPLHF.

This clone was picked up a small number of times. CDR3: CASSQGAVATNEKLFF. CDR3 DNA: TGTGCCAGCAGCCAAGGCGCTGTTGCAACTAATGAAAAACTGTTTTTT. The J gene is TRBJ1-4, the V gene TRBV14; D is unclear. The germline CDR1 and CDR2 sequences are SGHDN and FVKESK. V dropped 1 base and J dropped 0 bases, with 9 bases sitting between them. The CDR3 is 16 residues long.

The V gene is TRBV27, the J gene TRBJ1-1; tentative D call: TRBD1 (6 bases). The V gene lost 2 bases and the J gene lost 10 bases, with 11 bases spanning the gap. This CDR3 region has 12 residues. The germline gives CDR1 MNHEY, CDR2 SMNVEV (reference sequence). CDR3 nucleotide sequence: TGTGCCAGCAGTTTAACACAGGGTCCAGCTTTCTTT. This sequence encodes CASSLTQGPAFF.

V and J are TRBV4-1 and TRBJ2-5, with 10 nucleotides matching TRBD2. V shed 4 bases, J shed 1 base, and the junction held 6 bases outside the gene matches. The CDR3 contains 16 residues. The germline V gene has CDR1 MGHRA and CDR2 YSYEKL. CDR3 amino acids: CASSPIAGGTQETQYF. The CDR3 nucleotides read TGCGCCAGCAGCCCTATAGCGGGGGGCACCCAAGAGACCCAGTACTTC.

The chain joins TRBV4-1 to TRBJ2-1; perhaps TRBD1 as D (5 bases). The CDR3 consists of 14 residues. From germline, CDR1 is MGHRA and CDR2 YSYEKL. Trimming shortened V by 3 bases and J by 7 bases, and 13 bases separated the two germline ends. The CDR3 is CASSQEGARNEQFF. The CDR3 DNA is TGCGCCAGCAGCCAGGAAGGGGCGAGGAATGAGCAGTTCTTC.

V is TRBV28 and J is TRBJ2-5; maybe TRBD2 (6 bases). Per germline, CDR1 MDHEN and CDR2 SYDVKM. The CDR3 is 16 amino acids. The V end lost 3 bases, the J end lost 2 bases, and 16 bases lay between the germline ends. The CDR3 coding sequence is TGTGCCAGCAGTTTTTGGGGGGAGACGGTACAAGAGACCCAGTACTTC. This codes for CASSFWGETVQETQYF. Variable domain in full (rest from reference TRBV28 and TRBJ2-5): DVKVTQSSRYLVKRTGEKVFLECVQDMDHENMFWYRQDPGLGLRLIYFSYDVKMKEKGDIPEGYSVSREKKERFSLILESASTNQTSMYLCASSFWGETVQETQYFGPGTRLLVL.

The V and J genes are TRBV7-2 and TRBJ1-1, with D possibly TRBD1 on 6 matching bases. Germline loops: CDR1 SGHTA, CDR2 FQGNSA. This CDR3 region has 14 residues. Trimming left V 5 bases short and J 4 bases short, with 14 bases between. The CDR3 DNA reads TGTGCCAGCAGCCCAGGGGTTTTGAGCACTGAAGCTTTCTTT. Its protein product is CASSPGVLSTEAFF. The full variable domain, completed using reference TRBV7-2 and TRBJ1-1, is GAGVSQSPSNKVTEKGKDVELRCDPISGHTALYWYRQSLGQGLEFLIYFQGNSAPDKSGLPSDRFSAERTGGSVSTLTIQRTQQEDSAVYLCASSPGVLSTEAFFGQGTRLTVV.

The rearrangement links TRBV19 to TRBJ2-3; no clear D. In germline, CDR1 is LNHDA, CDR2 SQIVND (reference sequence). V dropped 5 bases and J dropped 0 bases, with 9 bases sitting between them. The length of the CDR3 is 14 residues. The CDR3 here is CASSFGSSTDTQYF. For the CDR3, the DNA is TGTGCCAGTAGTTTCGGGTCTAGCACAGATACGCAGTATTTT.

The sample holds a few counts of this clone. The genes are TRBV6-2 or TRBV6-3 and TRBJ2-7, with 8 bases aligning to TRBD2. Germline CDR1 reads MNHEY; CDR2 reads SVGEGT. Trimming took 1 base from V and 0 from J; bases not matched to a gene: 2. The CDR3 is 15 amino acids. The CDR3 here is CASSYFGGDSYEQYF. DNA of the CDR3: TGTGCCAGCAGTTACTTCGGGGGGGACTCCTACGAGCAGTACTTC.

This clone appeared once. The CDR3 protein is CASSSAGTGGNEQFF. The CDR3 region has the DNA TGTGCCAGTAGTTCGGCCGGGACAGGGGGAAATGAGCAGTTCTTC. This rearrangement joins TRBV19 to TRBJ2-1; 11 nucleotides agree with TRBD1. Losses at the gene ends were 5 bases for V and 7 bases for J; bases not matched to a gene: 7. Germline V gives CDR1 LNHDA, CDR2 SQIVND (reference sequence). CDR3 length: 15 residues.

The gene calls are TRBV28 and TRBJ2-1, with 10 bases lining up with TRBD2. The CDR3 runs 15 residues. Germline V gene sequence: CDR1 MDHEN, CDR2 SYDVKM. Trimming at V came to 4 bases and at J to 7 bases, leaving 7 bases not matched to a gene. CDR3: CASSWASGSRNEQFF. The CDR3 DNA sequence: TGTGCCAGCAGTTGGGCTAGCGGGAGTCGGAATGAGCAGTTCTTC.

The CDR3 DNA follows: TGTGCCAGCAGACCTGAACAGGGGGCCAAAAACATTCAGTACTTC. Protein: CASRPEQGAKNIQYF. The rearrangement links TRBV27 to TRBJ2-4, with 7 nucleotides matching TRBD1. Germline V lookup: CDR1 MNHEY, CDR2 SMNVEV (reference sequence). The CDR3 loop spans 15 amino acids. V was clipped by 6 bases and J by 1 base; unmatched bases: 6.

This chain connects TRBV4-3 to TRBJ1-1; perhaps TRBD1 as D (5 bases). V lost 0 bases, J lost 7 bases, and 9 bases lay in between. The CDR3 extends over 13 amino acids. Germline V gene sequence: CDR1 LGHNA, CDR2 YSLEER. In DNA, the CDR3 is TGCGCCAGCAGCCAAGATGGACACGTTGAAGCTTTCTTT. Translated, it gives CASSQDGHVEAFF.

The chain has TRBV28 and TRBJ1-2, with TRBD1 matching over 9 bases. From germline, CDR1 is MDHEN and CDR2 SYDVKM. With 3 bases clipped from V and 4 bases from J, the junction kept 3 bases outside the gene matches. CDR3 length equals 14 residues. CDR3 sequence (DNA): TGTGCCAGCAGTTTTACAGGGGGCACCTATGGCTACACCTTC. Protein sequence: CASSFTGGTYGYTF.

This clone was counted only a few times. This rearrangement joins TRBV2 to TRBJ1-2; 7 nucleotides align to TRBD1. The CDR3 covers 14 residues. The junction had 8 bases not matched to a gene; V was cut back by 5 bases and J by 5 bases. Germline V gene sequence: CDR1 SNHLY, CDR2 FYNNEI. CDR3 loop: CASSQPRGEYGYTF. The CDR3 bases are TGTGCCAGCAGTCAACCCAGGGGGGAGTATGGCTACACCTTC.

V usage is TRBV5-1 and J usage is TRBJ2-3; D ambiguous. Germline CDR1 SGHRS, CDR2 YFSETQ. V gave up 5 bases and J gave up 3 bases, with 13 bases separating them. This CDR3 has 14 amino acids. The DNA of the CDR3 is TGCGCCAGCAGTTCCCTTCGGTTTACAGATACGCAGTATTTT. Translation: CASSSLRFTDTQYF.

This chain links TRBV28 with TRBJ2-7; 7 nucleotides align to TRBD1. J gave up 3 bases and V 9 bases, and 5 bases lay outside the gene matches. The CDR3 consists of 12 residues. Germline V gene lookup returns CDR1 MDHEN and CDR2 SYDVKM. The CDR3 nucleotides read TGTGCCAGTCAGGACAGGATCTACGAGCAGTACTTC. It translates to CASQDRIYEQYF.

V gene TRBV19 combines with J gene TRBJ1-5, with D possibly being TRBD1 (5 bases). CDR3 length equals 12 residues. The germline gives CDR1 LNHDA, CDR2 SQIVND (reference sequence). Trimming pared 5 bases from V and 4 bases from J, leaving 6 bases between. This chain's CDR3 is CASSPGNQPQHF. The CDR3 nucleotides read TGTGCCAGTAGTCCAGGGAATCAGCCCCAGCATTTT.

This CDR3 reads CASSPLRGNSPLHF. CDR3 nucleotide sequence: TGTGCCAGCAGCCCGTTAAGGGGTAATTCACCCCTCCACTTT. The rearrangement links TRBV3-1 (or the pseudogene TRBV3-2) to TRBJ1-6; TRBD1 is a possible D gene (5 bases). In germline, CDR1 is LGHDT, CDR2 YNNKEL (reference sequence). Trimming stripped 4 bases from V and 6 bases from J, with 10 bases between. This CDR3 region has 14 residues.

The chain has TRBV11-1 and TRBJ1-5; D is uncertain. Germline loops: CDR1 SGHAT, CDR2 FQDESV (reference sequence). The CDR3 sequence is 13 residues long. Trimming took 1 base from V and 7 from J, leaving 8 bases between them. The CDR3 DNA is TGTGCCAGCAGCTTAGGGGGAGGACAGCCCCAGCATTTT. This encodes CASSLGGGQPQHF. Full variable domain (missing parts from reference TRBV11-1 and TRBJ1-5): EAEVAQSPRYKITEKSQAVAFWCDPISGHATLYWYRQILGQGPELLVQFQDESVVDDSQLPKDRFSAERLKGVDSTLKIQPAELGDSAMYLCASSLGGGQPQHFGDGTRLSIL.

This chain connects TRBV18 to TRBJ1-1; unclear D gene. Trimming shortened V by 0 bases and J by 4 bases, and 9 bases separated the two germline ends. Germline V CDR1 and CDR2: KGHSH, LQKENI. This CDR3 is built from 14 residues. Written as DNA, the CDR3 is TGTGCCAGCTCACCACCGTCCCAGGCCACTGAAGCTTTCTTT. Translation gives CASSPPSQATEAFF.

A single count supports this clone. J is TRBJ1-4 and V is TRBV6-5, with D hard to call. Trimming cost V 6 bases and J 8 bases, with 16 bases left between them. Germline CDR1 MNHEY, CDR2 SVGAGI. This CDR3 contains 14 residues. The CDR3 coding sequence is TGTGCCAGCAGACCGTCTTCGGGTCCCGAAAAACTGTTTTTT. Amino acids: CASRPSSGPEKLFF.